This T cell receptor (beta chain) was recorded in a study of shared clonotypes between healthy human individuals. TCRdb's copy holds only in-frame clones and misses some; the assay was immunoSEQ multiplex PCR. Of over 2 million clones listed, approximately 94% are singletons. Only CD45RO-negative cells positively selected for CCR7 counted as naive CD8 cells, so terminally differentiated effector memory CD45RA+ cells were excluded. Trimming cost V 5 bases and J 0 bases, with 9 bases left between them. This CDR3 is built from 14 residues. The germline gives CDR1 SGHRS, CDR2 YFSETQ. The sequenced material came from naive CD8+ T cells sorted from blood. The genes are TRBV5-1 and TRBJ2-1; D possibly corresponds to TRBD2 (6 bases). The origin of this receptor is a man younger than 35 in good health. The CDR3 is CASSPGGSYNEQFF. The CDR3 region has the DNA TGCGCCAGCAGTCCCGGGGGCTCCTACAATGAGCAGTTCTTC. Drawing the rest from reference TRBV5-1 and TRBJ2-1, the complete variable domain is KAGVTQTPRYLIKTRGQQVTLSCSPISGHRSVSWYQQTPGQGLQFLFEYFSETQRNKGNFPGRFSGRQFSNSRSEMNVSTLELGDSALYLCASSPGGSYNEQFFGPGTRLTVL.